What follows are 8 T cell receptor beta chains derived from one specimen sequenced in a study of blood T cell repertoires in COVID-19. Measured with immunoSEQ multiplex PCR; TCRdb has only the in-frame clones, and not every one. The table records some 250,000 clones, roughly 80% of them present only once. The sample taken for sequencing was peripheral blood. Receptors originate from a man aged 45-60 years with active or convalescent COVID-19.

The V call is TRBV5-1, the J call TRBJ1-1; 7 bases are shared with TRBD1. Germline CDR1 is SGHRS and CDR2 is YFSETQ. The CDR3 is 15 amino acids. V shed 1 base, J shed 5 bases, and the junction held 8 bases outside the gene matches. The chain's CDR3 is CASSLFGRGETEAFF. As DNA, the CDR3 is TGCGCCAGCAGCTTGTTTGGCAGGGGGGAGACTGAAGCTTTCTTT.

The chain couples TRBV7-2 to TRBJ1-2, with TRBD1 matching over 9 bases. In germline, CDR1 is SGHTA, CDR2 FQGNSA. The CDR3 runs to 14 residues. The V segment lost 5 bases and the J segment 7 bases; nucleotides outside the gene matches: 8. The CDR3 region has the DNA TGTGCCAGCAGCGACCCGGGACAGGGAATTGGCTACACCTTC. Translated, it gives CASSDPGQGIGYTF.

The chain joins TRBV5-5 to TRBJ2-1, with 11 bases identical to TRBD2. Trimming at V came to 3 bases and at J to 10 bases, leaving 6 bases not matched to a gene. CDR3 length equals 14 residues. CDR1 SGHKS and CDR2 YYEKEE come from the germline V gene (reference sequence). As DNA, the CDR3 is TGTGCCAGCAGCTCCCGGGCTAGCGGGGGGGAGCAGTTCTTC. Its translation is CASSSRASGGEQFF.

The CDR3 spells CASSLTGKVRADGELFF. DNA for the CDR3: TGTGCCAGCAGCTTGACAGGGAAAGTACGGGCTGACGGGGAGCTGTTTTTT. The chain couples TRBV7-2 to TRBJ2-2, with 7 bases lining up with TRBD1. The CDR3 sequence is 17 residues long. V shed 3 bases, J shed 7 bases, and the junction held 14 bases outside the gene matches. The germline V gene has CDR1 SGHTA and CDR2 FQGNSA. The entire variable domain, with the rest obtained from reference TRBV7-2 and TRBJ2-2, is as follows: GAGVSQSPSNKVTEKGKDVELRCDPISGHTALYWYRQSLGQGLEFLIYFQGNSAPDKSGLPSDRFSAERTGGSVSTLTIQRTQQEDSAVYLCASSLTGKVRADGELFFGEGSRLTVL.

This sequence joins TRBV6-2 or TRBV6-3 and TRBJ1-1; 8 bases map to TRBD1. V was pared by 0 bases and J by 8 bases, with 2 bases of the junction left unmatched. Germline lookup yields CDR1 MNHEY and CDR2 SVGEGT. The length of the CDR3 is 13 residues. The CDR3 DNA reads TGTGCCAGCAGTTACTCGGGGGACAGGGAAGCTTTCTTT. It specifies CASSYSGDREAFF.

CDR3 nucleotides: TGTGCCAGCAGTGACGGGGGGGACGTAGATACGCAGTATTTT. Its protein is CASSDGGDVDTQYF. The rearrangement uses TRBV6-4 and TRBJ2-3, with 7 positions matching TRBD2. With V trimmed by 2 bases and J by 5 bases, 4 bases remained unmatched. Germline V gene sequence: CDR1 MRHNA, CDR2 SNTAGT. The CDR3 length is 14 residues.

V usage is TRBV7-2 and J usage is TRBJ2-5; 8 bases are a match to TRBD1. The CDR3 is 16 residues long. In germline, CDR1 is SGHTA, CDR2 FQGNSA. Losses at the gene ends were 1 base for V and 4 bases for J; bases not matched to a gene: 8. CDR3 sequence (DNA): TGTGCCAGCAGCTTAGGGGGCAGGGGGCGTGGAGAGACCCAGTACTTC. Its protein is CASSLGGRGRGETQYF. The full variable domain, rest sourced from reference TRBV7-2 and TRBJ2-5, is GAGVSQSPSNKVTEKGKDVELRCDPISGHTALYWYRQSLGQGLEFLIYFQGNSAPDKSGLPSDRFSAERTGGSVSTLTIQRTQQEDSAVYLCASSLGGRGRGETQYFGPGTRLLVL.

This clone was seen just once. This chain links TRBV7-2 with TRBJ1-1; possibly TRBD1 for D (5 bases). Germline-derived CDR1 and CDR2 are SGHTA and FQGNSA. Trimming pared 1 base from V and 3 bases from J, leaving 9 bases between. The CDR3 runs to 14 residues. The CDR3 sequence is CASSLGGTDTEAFF. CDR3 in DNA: TGTGCCAGCAGCTTAGGGGGCACAGACACTGAAGCTTTCTTT.